The T cell receptor beta chain described here comes from a study of T cell responses to AZD1222 COVID-19 vaccine. For this clone: No antigen is known for it.

Trimming removed 10 bases from V and 8 bases from J, with 17 bases in between. The CDR3 runs 12 residues. Germline lookup yields CDR1 SNHLY and CDR2 FYNNEI. The study, taken as a whole, reports: Baseline serostatus was positive in only a handful of AZD1222 recipients. CD4 TCRs associated with vaccination spanned spike, dominating at 160-218 and 743-854. A mostly white British donor set with more females was recruited, and clonal diversity was possibly underestimated. Nearly half of unique spike-specific TCRs reportedly avoided B.1.351 and B.1.1.7 mutated regions.

The method was immunoSEQ multiplex PCR; TCRdb's version includes in-frame clones alone and lacks a portion of them. The sample comprises approximately 180,000 clones, just over 90% of which are singletons, and around 3% rests with the top ten. The material sequenced was peripheral blood, taken on day 0 of AZD1222 vaccination. This sequence originates from an adult in good health. This rearrangement joins TRBV2 to TRBJ1-2, with D unclear. The CDR3 loop is CATTRGTDGYTF. CDR3 in DNA: TGTGCCACAACTCGTGGAACGGACGGCTACACCTTC.